This T cell receptor beta chain was documented in a study of CXCR3-negative and CXCR3-positive naive CD8 T cells (dated by TCRdb to between 2018 and 2021). Study-level background: In total, roughly 140 million TRB reads were obtained, which works out to roughly 1.5 +/- 0.3 million reads per library. The diversity and physicochemical repertoire analyses included some 11 donors pooled from two independent experiments. For the TRBV-TRBJ cluster analysis, the naive subsets came from 5 donors, while the memory cells came from 3 donors.

To note about this clonotype: Its specific antigen is unknown.

Instrument on record: NextSeq 550. The Human TCR Profiling Kit (MiLaboratory) was used to make UMI-labeled 5' RACE TRB cDNA libraries. cDNA synthesis used the entire amount of extracted RNA, and PCR amplification then used the entire amount of cDNA produced. The libraries were made side by side, with each library going through the same number of PCR cycles. As for the original processing: With a minimum of two reads required per UMI, MIGEC and MiXCR pulled out about 50,000 +/- 10,000 unique UMI-labeled TRB cDNA molecules from each library. An average of approximately 40,000 +/- 10,000 functional in-frame TRB CDR3 nucleotide clonotypes without stop codons was found per library. After downsampling to 5000 UMI-labeled TRB molecules per sample, diversity metrics such as normalized Shannon-Wiener and Chao1 were calculated in VDJtools. VDJtools computed clonotype-size-weighted physicochemical properties of the central five CDR3 residues: interaction energy, strength, volume and Kidera factor 4. Once TCRdb had reprocessed the reads, it stored one entry per CDR3 protein sequence and supplied no DNA. These V and J calls originate from TCRdb's pipeline instead of the authors' own analysis. The sample table holds 6,500 to 9,000 distinct CDR3 sequences. Of the sample, under 2.5% falls within the top ten clones.

CDR1 MNHEY and CDR2 SMNVEV are derived from the germline V gene (reference sequence). The CDR3 starts with the cysteine, ends with the phenylalanine, and has 12 residues. The entry carries no DNA sequence. Study-level results and caveats: Comparably high repertoire diversity was found in both naive subsets, whereas much lower repertoire diversity was found in memory CD8+ T cells. Naive CXCR3-negative and CXCR3-positive cells from the same donor showed similar TRBV-TRBJ usage, whereas memory cells showed distinct patterns. TRB CDR3s from CXCR3-positive naive cells showed higher hydrophobicity (lower Kidera factor 4), lower energy, and higher strength and volume indices than CXCR3-negative naive cells. Freshly isolated PBMCs were used for most assays because CXCR3 expression went down partially after cryopreservation. Because surface CD5, which is linked to self-reactivity in mice, was comparable between the naive subsets, TCR interaction strength was also inferred from TRB CDR3 physicochemical properties.

Each CD8+ T cell subset was flow-sorted in triplicate, and approximately 280,000 cells per subset were placed directly into RLT lysis buffer. Naive CD8+ T cells were defined stringently as CD45RO-CCR7+CD27+CD95- to exclude memory contaminants. Standard density gradient centrifugation was used to isolate peripheral blood mononuclear cells from buffy coats. Naive CXCR3-negative and CXCR3-positive CD8+ T cells were flow-sorted on a FACSAria III. An RNeasy Mini Kit was used to extract total RNA from the sorted cells. The TCR originated in a human donor in good health. Some clones in this sample may be carry-over from other donors' samples. Sequenced sample: naive CXCR3+ CD8+ T cells from blood. Reading the label with the study, this specimen's cell subset or site is: CD45RO-CCR7+CD27+CD95- naive CD8+ T cells expressing CXCR3 (TNR3+). The V gene is TRBV27 and the J gene is TRBJ2-5; TCRdb picks TRBD1, but there is no DNA to check that call. The CDR3 sequence is CATTDPGKTQYF.